This T cell receptor (beta chain) was recovered during a study of technical replicates of blood from a few donors (dated by TCRdb to about 2017). Libraries were built with the immunoSEQ multiplex PCR assay. Not all clones reach the TCRdb copy of this immuneACCESS table, which keeps in-frame sequences only. Checked studies attribute under half of the gap to unresolved V genes and leave the rest unexplained. Recorded for this sample are just under 100,000 clones; 95% of them occurred a single time. Clones ranked in the top ten supply 0.2% to 0.25% of the sample. V loses 0 bases at its end and J loses 12 bases; junction bases beyond the gene matches: 7. Via the germline V gene (reference sequence), CDR1 is PRHDT and CDR2 FYEKMQ. From the cysteine through the phenylalanine, the CDR3 covers 14 amino acids. CDR3 DNA only is kept here, 42 bases in frame from base 1. With regard to this clone: Its antigen target is currently unknown. No much larger clonotype is one base removed from it; base qualities were not supplied.

Specimen: T cells isolated from PBMCs. This chain joins TRBV13 to TRBJ2-1; 8 of the junction bases match TRBD2. The sequence derives from a human donor in good health. The DNA reads TGTGCCAGCAGCTTAGGGCTAGCGGGTAGGAGGCAGTTCTTC. Translated, it gives CASSLGLAGRRQFF.